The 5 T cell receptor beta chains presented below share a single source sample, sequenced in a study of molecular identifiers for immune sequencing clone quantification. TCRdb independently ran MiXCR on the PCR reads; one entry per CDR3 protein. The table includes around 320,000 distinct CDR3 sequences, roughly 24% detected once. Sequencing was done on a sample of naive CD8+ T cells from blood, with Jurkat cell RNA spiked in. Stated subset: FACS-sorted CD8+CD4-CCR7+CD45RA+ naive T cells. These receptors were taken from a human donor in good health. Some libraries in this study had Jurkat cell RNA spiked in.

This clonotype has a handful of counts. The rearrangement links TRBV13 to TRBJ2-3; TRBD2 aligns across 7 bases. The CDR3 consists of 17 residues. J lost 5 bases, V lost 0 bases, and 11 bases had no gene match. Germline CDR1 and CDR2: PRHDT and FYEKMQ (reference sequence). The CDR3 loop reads CASSLGFGLAVQDTQYF. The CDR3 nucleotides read TGTGCCAGCAGCTTAGGGTTTGGGCTAGCGGTACAAGATACGCAGTATTTT.

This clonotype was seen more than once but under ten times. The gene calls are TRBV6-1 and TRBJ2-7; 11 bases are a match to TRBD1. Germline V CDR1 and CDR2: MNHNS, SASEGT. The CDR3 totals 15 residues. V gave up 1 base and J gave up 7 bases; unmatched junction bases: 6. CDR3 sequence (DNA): TGTGCCAGCAGTGAAGGTTTGGGGACAGGGGGTGAGCAGTACTTC. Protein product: CASSEGLGTGGEQYF.

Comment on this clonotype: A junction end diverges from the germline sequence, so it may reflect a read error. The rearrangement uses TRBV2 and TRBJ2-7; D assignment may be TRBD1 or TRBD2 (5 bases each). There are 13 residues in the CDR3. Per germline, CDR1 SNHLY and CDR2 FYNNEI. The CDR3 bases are TGTACCAGCAGTGAAGCTGGGGGCTACGAGCAGTACTTC. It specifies CTSSEAGGYEQYF.

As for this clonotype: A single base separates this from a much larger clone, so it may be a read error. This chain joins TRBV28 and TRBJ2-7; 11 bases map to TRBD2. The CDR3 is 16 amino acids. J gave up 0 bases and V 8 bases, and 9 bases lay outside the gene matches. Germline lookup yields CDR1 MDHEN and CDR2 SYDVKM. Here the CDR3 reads CASGSLLAGASYEQYF. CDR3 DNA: TGTGCCAGCGGTTCACTACTAGCGGGGGCCTCCTACGAGCAGTACTTC.

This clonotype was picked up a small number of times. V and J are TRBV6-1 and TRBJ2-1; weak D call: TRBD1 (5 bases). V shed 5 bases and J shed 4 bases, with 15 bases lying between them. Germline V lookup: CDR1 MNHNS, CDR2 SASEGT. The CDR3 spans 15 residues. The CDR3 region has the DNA TGTGCCAGCAGTCCCCGGCTAGGGGCTTACAATGAGCAGTTCTTC. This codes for CASSPRLGAYNEQFF.